This T cell receptor beta chain was recovered during a study of CD8 T cells in Susac syndrome. This CDR3 is 15 amino acids long. Germline loops: CDR1 ENHRY, CDR2 SYGVKD. Trimming took 10 bases from V and 0 from J; bases not matched to a gene: 9. Reverse transcription of roughly 0.5 to 1 ug RNA used random hexamers. Across 54 Vbeta and 13 Jbeta, TCR beta CDR3 was amplified with immunoSEQ multiplex PCR. TCRdb redid the calling of the immunoSEQ multiplex PCR reads with MiXCR, one entry per CDR3 protein. The sample lists 110,000 or so distinct CDR3 sequences, 92% occurring once. From blood CD8+ and CD4+ T cells, TCR beta sequences were generated. The controls were healthy donors who were matched for age and sex. Through negative isolation, CD4+ and CD8+ T cells were obtained, while TEMRA cells were enriched using FACS.

V gene TRBV10-3 combines with J gene TRBJ1-5; 7 nucleotides align to TRBD1. What was sequenced was CD8+ T cells from PBMCs. The origin of this receptor is a human donor in good health. Here the CDR3 reads CATDNRGPSNQPQHF. DNA of the CDR3: TGTGCCACCGACAACAGGGGCCCTAGCAATCAGCCCCAGCATTTT.